The rows below give T cell receptor beta chains drawn from one sample of a study of T cells in Graves' hyperthyroidism and ophthalmopathy. TCRdb re-derived calls from the multiplex PCR reads in MiXCR, one entry per CDR3 protein. The sample holds 300,000 to 450,000 distinct CDR3 sequences, about 15% seen once. What was sequenced was blood. The receptors were gathered from a woman under 30 with Graves' hyperthyroidism that later progressed to Graves' ophthalmopathy. CDR3s include the opening cysteine and the closing phenylalanine or tryptophan. D genes are given only for firm matches. Expanded clones get a size class; other rows say once, few or many, or leave the size out.

d_call j_call v_call clone_size cdr3_nt cdr3_aa
NA TRBJ1-6 TRBV27 many TGTGCCAGCAGTTTCCGGGGAGGAGGGAGTTCACCCCTCCACTTT CASSFRGGGSSPLHF
NA TRBJ1-3 TRBV25-1 NA TGTGCCAGCAGTTCGGGTTTGGAGAGCTCTGGAAACACCATATATTTT CASSSGLESSGNTIYF
TRBD1 TRBJ2-7 TRBV7-2 few TGTGCCAGCAGCTTCCGCGGACAGGGGGCCTACGAGCAGTACTTC CASSFRGQGAYEQYF
NA TRBJ2-2 TRBV20-1 NA TGCAGTGCCGTCGGGACTGGTTACACCGGGGAGCTGTTTTTT CSAVGTGYTGELFF
TRBD2 TRBJ2-3 TRBV12-3/TRBV12-4 many TGTGCCAGCAGTTTAGGGCTAGCGGGCACCCGCACAGATACGCAGTATTTT CASSLGLAGTRTDTQYF
TRBD2 TRBJ2-7 TRBV28 many TGTGCCACCCAGCTAGCGGGAGTGGGCGAGCAGTACTTC CATQLAGVGEQYF
NA TRBJ1-1 TRBV30 many TGTGCCTGGAGTGCCCCGCCCGGGGTAGACACTGAAGCTTTCTTT CAWSAPPGVDTEAFF
TRBD2 TRBJ2-5 TRBV6-2/TRBV6-3 NA TGTGCCAGCAGTTACTCTATCAGCGGGAGCGAGACCCAGTACTTC CASSYSISGSETQYF
NA TRBJ2-1 TRBV4-1 NA TGCGCCAGCAGCCAAGGCTATACCTACAATGATCAGTTCTTC CASSQGYTYNDQFF
TRBD2 TRBJ2-1 TRBV3-1 many TGTGCCAGCAGCCAAGATGGACTAGCGAGATCTCACTACAATGAGCAGTTCTTC CASSQDGLARSHYNEQFF
NA TRBJ2-1 TRBV18 many TGTGCCAGCTCACCACCGAACTCGGTCGGTGGGGATGAGCAGTTCTTC CASSPPNSVGGDEQFF
TRBD2 TRBJ2-1 TRBV20-1 many TGCAGTGCTAGTCCTCTTAAGGGCGGGAGCTACAATGAGCAGTTCTTC CSASPLKGGSYNEQFF
NA TRBJ1-4 TRBV20-1 few TGCAGTGCTAAACGGGGGCCAATTGCAACTAATGAAAAACTGTTTTTT CSAKRGPIATNEKLFF
TRBD2 TRBJ2-7 TRBV7-9 few TGTGCCAGCAGCCCACCTAGCGGGAGGGCCGGGAGCGAGCAGTACTTC CASSPPSGRAGSEQYF
NA TRBJ2-7 TRBV28 many TGTGCCAGCAGCCCGCTAAGGGGCGATTTTGAGACCTACGAGCAGTACTTC CASSPLRGDFETYEQYF
TRBD2 TRBJ2-3 TRBV7-9 many TGTGCCAGCAGCTCCTCTAGCGGGAGTGGCACAGATACGCAGTATTTT CASSSSSGSGTDTQYF
NA TRBJ1-1 TRBV12-3/TRBV12-4 few TGTGCAGTTGACAGGTCTACTGAAGCTTTCTTT CAVDRSTEAFF
NA TRBJ1-4 TRBV15 NA TGTGCCACCAGCAGAGAACGGGATGAGTATGAAAAACTGTTTTTT CATSRERDEYEKLFF
NA TRBJ1-4 TRBV9 NA TGTGCCAGCAGCGCAGCAGGCTTAACTAATGAAAAACTGTTTTTT CASSAAGLTNEKLFF
NA TRBJ2-1 TRBV10-3 NA TGTGCCGCTTCCGACAGAGACAATGAGCAGTTCTTC CAASDRDNEQFF
NA TRBJ2-6 TRBV6-1 NA TGTGCCAGCAGTGGAGAGGGGGCTGGGGCCAACGTCCTGACTTTC CASSGEGAGANVLTF
NA TRBJ2-1 TRBV19 few TGTGCCAGTAGTAGAGCTGACAACTACAATGAGCAGTTCTTC CASSRADNYNEQFF
TRBD2 TRBJ2-5 TRBV29-1 many TGCAGCGGGGGCGGGAGAGATTTTTTCCAAGAGACCCAGTACTTC CSGGGRDFFQETQYF
TRBD1 TRBJ2-4 TRBV3-1 many TGTGCCAGCAGCCGAGGGGGACAGAAAAACATTCAGTACTTC CASSRGGQKNIQYF
NA TRBJ1-4 TRBV20-1 NA TGCAGTGCTGGGGGTTCGGGGAATGAAAAACTGTTTTTT CSAGGSGNEKLFF
NA TRBJ2-7 TRBV18 NA TGTGCCAGCTCACCACCGTCGGGGCTGGGTGAGCAGTACTTC CASSPPSGLGEQYF
TRBD2 TRBJ2-2 TRBV14 NA TGTGCCAGCAGCCAAGGACTAGCGGACGACACCGGGGAGCTGTTTTTT CASSQGLADDTGELFF
TRBD1 TRBJ2-7 TRBV20-1 many TGCAGTGCTATTCCGGAGGACAGGAACCTATACGAGCAGTACTTC CSAIPEDRNLYEQYF
NA TRBJ1-1 TRBV9 many TGTGCCAGCAGCTCAATCAGGGTAGCGGCTTTCTTT CASSSIRVAAFF
NA TRBJ2-1 TRBV24-1 NA TGTGCCACCAGCCGGAGGACAGATCCGAGGCAGTTCTTC CATSRRTDPRQFF
TRBD1 TRBJ1-2 TRBV6-1 few TGTGCCAGCAGGCCCGACAGGGGGCTGAGCTACACCTTC CASRPDRGLSYTF
TRBD1 TRBJ2-2 TRBV28 many TGTGCCAGCAACCAAGGGGGCTGGGAGCTGTTTTTT CASNQGGWELFF
TRBD2 TRBJ2-1 TRBV4-2 NA TGTGCCAGCAGCCAAGACACTAGCGGGAGTAATGAGCAGCTCTTC CASSQDTSGSNEQLF
NA TRBJ2-1 TRBV20-1 few TGCAGTGCTACCGGGGGTCCCTACAATGAGCAGTTCTTC CSATGGPYNEQFF
NA TRBJ2-2 TRBV28 NA TGTGCCAGCAGTCTTTTTTTTGGCGGCAAGAACACCGGGGAGCTGTTTTTT CASSLFFGGKNTGELFF
NA TRBJ1-1 TRBV19 NA TGTGCCAGTAGTATCCCCATAAAATCGAACACTGAAGCTTTCTTT CASSIPIKSNTEAFF
NA TRBJ1-1 TRBV2 many TGTGCCAGCCGAACAGGGAACACTGAAGCTTTCTTT CASRTGNTEAFF
TRBD2 TRBJ2-7 TRBV10-3 NA TGTGCCATCAGTGAGGGACTAGCGGGAGGGCTTGGGAACGAGCAGTACTTC CAISEGLAGGLGNEQYF
NA TRBJ1-4 TRBV7-2 many TGTGCCAGCAGCTTAATCGGAGTTTCCAATGAAAAACTGTTTTTT CASSLIGVSNEKLFF
NA TRBJ2-7 TRBV20-1 NA TGCGGTGCTGGAGGCATCGACAGGACCTACTCCTACGAGCAGTACTTC CGAGGIDRTYSYEQYF
TRBD2 TRBJ2-5 TRBV11-2 many TGTGCCAGCAGCTTAATTCTCCTAGCGGGAGCGGGTGAGACCCAGTACTTC CASSLILLAGAGETQYF
NA TRBJ2-7 TRBV29-1 NA TGCAGCGCCCGAGTAGTGGGGCCCTACGAGCAGTACTTC CSARVVGPYEQYF
NA TRBJ2-2 TRBV7-9 NA TGTGCCAGCAGCTTAGCAATTTTAACCGGGGAGCTGTTTTTT CASSLAILTGELFF
NA TRBJ2-5 TRBV5-1 few TGCGCCAGCAGGGGGCCGACAGTCCAAGAGACCCAGTACTTC CASRGPTVQETQYF
TRBD1 TRBJ1-1 TRBV30 NA TGTGCCTGGACTTATACTCCGGGACAGAAGAACCCTGAAGCTTTCTTT CAWTYTPGQKNPEAFF
NA TRBJ1-1 TRBV27 many TGTGCCAGCAGTTTAGGAGTTGGGACGGCGGCTTTCTTT CASSLGVGTAAFF
NA TRBJ2-7 TRBV12-3/TRBV12-4 few TGTGCCAGCAGCAAGGACAGAAAAGCCTACGAGCAGTACTTC CASSKDRKAYEQYF
TRBD1 TRBJ2-7 TRBV11-2 many TGTGCCAGCAGCCGAGGGACAGGTGACCTACAAGAGCAGTACTTC CASSRGTGDLQEQYF
TRBD1 TRBJ1-5 TRBV28 many TGTGCCAGCAAGTACGGGACAGGGGGTCTTTATAGCAATCAGCCCCAGCATTTT CASKYGTGGLYSNQPQHF
NA TRBJ1-6 TRBV6-6 few TGTGCCAGCAGTTACTCACGGGCTACACCCCTCCACTTT CASSYSRATPLHF